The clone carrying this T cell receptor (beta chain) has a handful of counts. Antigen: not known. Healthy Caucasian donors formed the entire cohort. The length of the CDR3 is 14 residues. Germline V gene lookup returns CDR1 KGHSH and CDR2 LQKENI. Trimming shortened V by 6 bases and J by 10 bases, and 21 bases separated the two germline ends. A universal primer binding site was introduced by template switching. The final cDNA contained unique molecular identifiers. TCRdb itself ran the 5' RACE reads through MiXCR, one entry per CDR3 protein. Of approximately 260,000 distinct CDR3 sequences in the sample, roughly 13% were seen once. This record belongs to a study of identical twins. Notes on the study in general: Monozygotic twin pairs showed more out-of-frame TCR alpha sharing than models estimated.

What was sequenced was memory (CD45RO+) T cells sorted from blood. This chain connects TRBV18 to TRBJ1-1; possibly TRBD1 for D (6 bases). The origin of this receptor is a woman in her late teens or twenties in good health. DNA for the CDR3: TGTGCCAGCTCTCCCCCGACAGGAGGCTTATCAGCTTTCTTT. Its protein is CASSPPTGGLSAFF.